This is a list of T cell receptor beta chains from one sample in a study of T cell repertoires in cytomegalovirus infection. Their antigens are not known. Each CDR3 protein is one row after TCRdb ran MiXCR on the reads. The sample carries under 850,000 distinct CDR3 sequences, 30% to 40% recorded once. This specimen was cultured PBMCs, taken from culture after CMV antigen stimulation. All receptors derive from a human donor in good health (CMV status not recorded). Some clones in this sample may be carry-over from other donors' samples. Each CDR3 is given with its conserved first and last residue. A D gene is named only where the DNA matches it firmly. Clone size is given for some rows only: seen once, a few or many times, or a class if the clone is expanded.

d_call j_call v_call clone_size cdr3_nt cdr3_aa
TRBD2 TRBJ2-3 TRBV4-1 . TGCGCCAGCAGCCACCCTAGCGGGGACGGCACAGATACGCAGTATTTT CASSHPSGDGTDTQYF
TRBD2 TRBJ2-1 TRBV5-3 . TGTGCCAGCAGCTCCCTTAGCGGGGGGGCCATGAATGAGCAGTTCTTC CASSSLSGGAMNEQFF
. TRBJ1-6 TRBV6-6 . TGTGCCAGCAGTTACACGGTTCGGGATTCACCCCTCCACTTT CASSYTVRDSPLHF
. TRBJ2-7 TRBV5-1 . TGCGCCAGCAGCTTGGGGCAGGGGAGATACTACGAGCAGTACTTC CASSLGQGRYYEQYF
. TRBJ2-1 TRBV7-6 many TGTGCCAGCAGCTCGGATAGCGGAAGCTCCTACAATGAGCAGTTCTTC CASSSDSGSSYNEQFF
TRBD2 TRBJ2-1 TRBV15 . TGTGCCACCAGCGGACCAGAGCGGGAACAGCAGTTCTTC CATSGPEREQQFF
. TRBJ1-5 TRBV19 few TGTGCCAGTATGGGAGACCCGGGCGGGCCCCAGCATTTT CASMGDPGGPQHF
. TRBJ2-3 TRBV6-1 . TGTGCCAGTTTTAAGGGGGATACGCAGTATTTT CASFKGDTQYF
TRBD2 TRBJ2-7 TRBV20-1 once TGCAGTGCTAGAGATGGGGCTAGCGGGGGGGCCTACTACGAGCAGTACTTC CSARDGASGGAYYEQYF
TRBD1 TRBJ2-7 TRBV20-1 . TGCAGTGCTAGCGGGACAGGTACATACGAGCAGTACTTC CSASGTGTYEQYF
. TRBJ1-2 TRBV6-1 . TGTGCCAGCAGTTACGCGCCAGGTCGGGGCTACACCTTC CASSYAPGRGYTF
. TRBJ2-3 TRBV7-2 . TGTGCCAGCAGCCTACGTCCGGGGAATCTAGATACGCAGTATTTT CASSLRPGNLDTQYF
TRBD1 TRBJ1-4 TRBV2 . TGTGCCAGCAGTGATAACAGGGGCTGGGGTGAAAAACTGTTTTTT CASSDNRGWGEKLFF
. TRBJ2-2 TRBV5-1 few TGCGCCAGCAGCTTGAGATTGGTGGGTCCGGAGGGGGACACCGGGGAGCTGTTTTTT CASSLRLVGPEGDTGELFF
. TRBJ2-2 TRBV7-9 few TGTGCCAGCGGGGGACGTAGCACCGGGGAGCTGTTTTTT CASGGRSTGELFF
. TRBJ1-4 TRBV7-6 . TGTGCCAGCAGCAAATGGGAGGGCACAACTAATGAAAAACTGTTTTTT CASSKWEGTTNEKLFF
. TRBJ2-1 TRBV7-2 . TGTGCCAGCAGCTGGTCCTACAATGAGCAGTTCTTC CASSWSYNEQFF
. TRBJ2-1 TRBV4-1 . TGCGCCAGCAGGCAATGGCCGGGACTGGGCTCCAATGAGCAGTTCTTC CASRQWPGLGSNEQFF
. TRBJ2-7 TRBV6-2/TRBV6-3 few TGTGCCAGCAGAAGGACTAACTCCTACGAGCAGTACTTC CASRRTNSYEQYF
. TRBJ2-7 TRBV28 few TGTGCCAGCAGTTTGGTCAGTCCCTACGAGCAGTACTTC CASSLVSPYEQYF
. TRBJ2-5 TRBV7-2 few TGTGCCAGCAGCCTCTTTTACGAGACCCAGTACTTC CASSLFYETQYF
. TRBJ2-7 TRBV7-2 many TGTGCCAGCAGCTTGCAGGGCAGCTCCTACGAGCAGTACTTC CASSLQGSSYEQYF
. TRBJ2-1 TRBV6-2/TRBV6-3 . TGTGCCAGCAGTTACGGGGGAATCAGATACAATGAGCAGTTCTTC CASSYGGIRYNEQFF
. TRBJ2-7 TRBV7-8 few TGTGCCAGCAGCCCCGTCGCCGACTCCGGTAGGGAGCAGTACTTC CASSPVADSGREQYF
TRBD1 TRBJ1-6 TRBV7-2 many TGTGCCAGCAGCTTAAGGACAGGATTTAGCTCCTATAATTCACCCCTCCACTTT CASSLRTGFSSYNSPLHF
. TRBJ2-3 TRBV29-1 few TGCAGCGTATCGGGGGCCACTACGCAGTATTTT CSVSGATTQYF
. TRBJ2-5 TRBV4-1 . TGCGCCAGCAGCCAAAGGGCGTTGGAGACCCAGTACTTC CASSQRALETQYF
TRBD2 TRBJ2-3 TRBV19 few TGTGCCACGTCTAGCGGGAGGGCCCGTTTGCAGTATTTT CATSSGRARLQYF
. TRBJ1-2 TRBV7-2 many TGTGCCAGCAGCTTAGCCGGGTTTTATGGCTACACCTTC CASSLAGFYGYTF
. TRBJ1-5 TRBV27 . TGTGCCAGCAGTGAGGGTTCTTGGCAGCCCCAGCATTTT CASSEGSWQPQHF
TRBD2 TRBJ2-5 TRBV5-4 once TGTGCCAGCAAAAGTTTCCCGGGGGGAGGTGGAAAAGAGACCCAGTACTTC CASKSFPGGGGKETQYF
. TRBJ1-4 TRBV6-1 . TGTGCCAGCAGTGATGCCCAGGGGTCAGGTGGAGGGGATGAAAAACTGTTTTTT CASSDAQGSGGGDEKLFF
. TRBJ2-2 TRBV2 few TGTGCCAGACGAGGGGCTGGGGAGCTGTTTTTT CARRGAGELFF
. TRBJ2-1 TRBV6-2/TRBV6-3 . TGTGCCAGCAGTTACGCGGAAGGGCAGTTCTTC CASSYAEGQFF
. TRBJ2-5 TRBV19 . TGTGCCAGTAGACCAGCAGGGTACCAAGAGACCCAGTACTTC CASRPAGYQETQYF
TRBD1 TRBJ2-3 TRBV4-1 . TGCGCCAGCGGGACAGCCACGTCGGATACGCAGTATTTT CASGTATSDTQYF
. TRBJ1-5 TRBV19 few TGTGCCACAAGGCCCAGCGAAATCAATCAGCCCCAGCATTTT CATRPSEINQPQHF
. TRBJ2-2 TRBV7-8 . TGTGCCAGCAGCTTCGACAGGAACACCGGGGAGCTGTTTTTT CASSFDRNTGELFF
. TRBJ1-2 TRBV2 . TGTGCCAGCAGTGAAGGGTGGCGGTACTATGGCTACACCTTC CASSEGWRYYGYTF
. TRBJ2-1 TRBV6-1 few TGTGCCAGCAGTGAATTCGGGGCACCTCGGGGCGATGAGCAGTTCTTC CASSEFGAPRGDEQFF
TRBD2 TRBJ2-7 TRBV7-2 many TGTGCCAGCAGCCCAGGACTAGCGGGAGGGCGTTTCTACGAGCAGTACTTC CASSPGLAGGRFYEQYF
TRBD1 TRBJ2-6 TRBV7-8 few TGTGCCAGCAGCTTAGCCAGGGGGCGACCGGCGGGGGCCAACGTCCTGACTTTC CASSLARGRPAGANVLTF
. TRBJ2-1 TRBV10-3 few TGTGCCATCAGTGAGTCCGCTAGCGAGCCGGTTGAGCAGTTCTTC CAISESASEPVEQFF